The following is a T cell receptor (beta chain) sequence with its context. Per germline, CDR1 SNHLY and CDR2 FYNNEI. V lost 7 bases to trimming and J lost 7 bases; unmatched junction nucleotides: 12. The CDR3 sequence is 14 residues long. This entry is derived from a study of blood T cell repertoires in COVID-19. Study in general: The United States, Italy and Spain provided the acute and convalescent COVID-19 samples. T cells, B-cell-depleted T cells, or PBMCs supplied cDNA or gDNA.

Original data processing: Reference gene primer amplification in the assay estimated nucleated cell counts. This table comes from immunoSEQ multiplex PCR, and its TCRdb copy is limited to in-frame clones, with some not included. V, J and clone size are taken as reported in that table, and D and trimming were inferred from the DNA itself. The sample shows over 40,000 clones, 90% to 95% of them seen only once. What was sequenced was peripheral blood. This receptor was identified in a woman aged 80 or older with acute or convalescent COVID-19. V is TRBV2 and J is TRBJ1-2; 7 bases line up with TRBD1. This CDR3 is CASTIQGLQFGYTF. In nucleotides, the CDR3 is TGTGCCAGCACGATACAGGGGTTACAGTTTGGCTACACCTTC.